This entry describes one T cell receptor beta chain. Its antigen has not been determined. No much larger clone is present one base from it, and per-base qualities are unavailable. Explained via the paper, the treatment or condition label denotes: randomized to nivolumab then ipilimumab (arm A) or the reverse (arm B). None of the patients in the trial had previously been given DNA-damaging chemotherapy. The samples were obtained from melanoma patients enrolled in CheckMate 064, an open-label, randomized phase II trial testing sequential checkpoint blockade. Tumor TCR sequencing used genomic DNA from formalin-fixed paraffin-embedded (FFPE) tissue samples. This record comes from a study of sequential checkpoint blockade in melanoma (dated by TCRdb to the late 2010s). In the study overall: In a 1:1 randomization, patients received either first-line nivolumab then ipilimumab (arm A) or ipilimumab then nivolumab (arm B). Maintenance nivolumab was given following each of the two trial sequences. Twenty-two patients had matched tumor biopsies taken before treatment and at week 13, after single-agent nivolumab (arm A) or ipilimumab (arm B). TCRbeta immunosequencing was performed on DNA from 85 to 100 pretreatment melanoma tumor samples. In roughly 85% of the matched pre- and post-treatment tumor biopsy pairs, both biopsies came from the same lesion. Study-wide conclusions, independent of this receptor: The response-prediction model combining TCR metrics and mutation burden needs validation in larger, independent patient cohorts. Tumor T-cell fraction and clonality were correlated with PD-L1 staining and CD8+ T-cell counts, but not with mutational load. Patients with increases in tumor T-cell fraction and clonality by week 13 were approximately 30 times more likely to achieve clinical benefit. Within-arm analyses of tumor T-cell fraction were constrained by small sample sizes and reduced statistical power. Among patients in the nivolumab-first arm (arm A), tumor TIL clonality before treatment was associated with response (P = .04).

Measured from the cysteine to the phenylalanine, the CDR3 is 14 residues long. Only the CDR3 part of the read is kept: 42 bases, read in frame from the first base. According to the germline V gene, CDR1 reads MDHEN and CDR2 reads SYDVKM. Germline trimming amounts to 6 bases on V and 6 bases on J, with 6 as the count of junction bases outside the gene matches. The immunoSEQ Assay was used to immunosequence TCRbeta CDR3 regions from genomic DNA. Prior to high-throughput sequencing, genomic DNA was amplified by bias-controlled multiplex PCR. Per the original workflow: To quantify the absolute abundance of each unique TCRbeta CDR3 region, the sequences were collapsed and filtered. Clonality, defined as 1 minus Pielou's evenness, was calculated using only productive rearrangements. Tumor T-cell fraction was computed by normalizing TCRbeta template counts to usable DNA, estimated from several housekeeping genes. Clones with significantly greater frequencies in on-treatment versus baseline samples were identified using a previously published method. The clones in this table, taken by TCRdb from immuneACCESS, are in-frame only. Not every clone is retained; where verified, under half of the shortfall comes from an unresolved V gene, and the cause of the rest is unknown. V and J calls and clone size follow that table, whereas D and trimming were derived from the DNA. The sample table records about 5,100 clones; around 30% of these occur just once. The ten largest clones take up 22% of the sample.

The V gene is TRBV28 and the J gene is TRBJ2-2; 8 bases in between match TRBD2. The sequence was obtained from a human donor with melanoma. The sequencing here drew on tumor tissue (inferred from file names), taken from a patient given nivolumab and ipilimumab in sequence. The CDR3 loop reads CASSPSGSAGELFF. The base sequence is TGTGCCAGCAGCCCTAGCGGGTCCGCCGGGGAGCTGTTTTTT.